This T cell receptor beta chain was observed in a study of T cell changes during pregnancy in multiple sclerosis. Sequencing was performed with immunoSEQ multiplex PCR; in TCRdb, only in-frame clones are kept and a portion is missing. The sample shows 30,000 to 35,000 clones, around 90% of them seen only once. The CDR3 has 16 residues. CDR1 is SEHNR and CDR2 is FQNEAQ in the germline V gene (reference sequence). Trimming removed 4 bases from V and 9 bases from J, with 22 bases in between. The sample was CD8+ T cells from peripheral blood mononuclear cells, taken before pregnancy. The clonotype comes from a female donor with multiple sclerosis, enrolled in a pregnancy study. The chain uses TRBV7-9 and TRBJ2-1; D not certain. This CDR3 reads CASSSPYAGGIVEQFF. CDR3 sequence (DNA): TGTGCCAGCAGCTCCCCTTACGCCGGTGGTATTGTTGAGCAGTTCTTC.